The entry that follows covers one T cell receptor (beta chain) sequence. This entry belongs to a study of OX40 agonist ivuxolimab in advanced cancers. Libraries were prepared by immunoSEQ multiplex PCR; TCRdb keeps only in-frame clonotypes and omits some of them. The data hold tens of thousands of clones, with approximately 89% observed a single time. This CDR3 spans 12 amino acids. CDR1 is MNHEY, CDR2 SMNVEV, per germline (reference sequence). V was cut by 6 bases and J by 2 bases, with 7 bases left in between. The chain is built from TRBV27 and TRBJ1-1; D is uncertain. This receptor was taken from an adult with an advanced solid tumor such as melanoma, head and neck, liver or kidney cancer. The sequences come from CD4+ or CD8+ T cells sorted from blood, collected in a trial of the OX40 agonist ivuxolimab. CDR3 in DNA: TGTGCCAGCAGAAGTCCAAACACTGAAGCTTTCTTT. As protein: CASRSPNTEAFF.